This TCR beta chain was retrieved from a study of T cells in women clearing cervical HPV infection. Concerning this clone: The CDR3 end falls 3 residues outside the read, so it is completed with the germline J gene.

Sequencing used immunoSEQ multiplex PCR; TCRdb keeps in-frame clones, though not all of them. The ten most abundant clones cover roughly 3.7% of a sample with 25,000 to 30,000 clones. This CDR3 has 14 residues. With V trimmed by 4 bases and J by 6 bases, 8 bases remained unmatched. Germline CDR1 is SGHVS and CDR2 is FNYEAQ. The genes are TRBV7-6 and TRBJ2-5; 7 nucleotides match TRBD2. The sample comprised blood buffy coat. This receptor was identified in a woman between 18 and 69 years old with a cervical HPV16 infection that either progressed to CIN3+ or cleared (not recorded which). The CDR3 bases that were read are TGTGCCAGCAGCTCCCTCGCGGGGGTGCAGACC. Encoded protein: CASSSLAGVQT. The entire CDR3 protein reads CASSSLAGVQTQYF. Based on the CDR3 plus reference TRBV7-6 and TRBJ2-5, the full variable domain is GAGVSQSPRYKVTKRGQDVALRCDPISGHVSLYWYRQALGQGPEFLTYFNYEAQQDKSGLPNDRFSAERPEGSISTLTIQRTEQRDSAMYRCASSSLAGVQTQYFGPGTRLLVL.